Sequencing of this T cell receptor beta chain was carried out in a study of radiation and T cells in renal cell carcinoma. General study points: No pretreatment tumor biopsies were available for baseline clonotypes.

Notes on this clone: No antigen is known for it.

This sample's time point: blood 4 weeks post-SBRT, at nephrectomy. Treatment reported: 15 Gy SBRT to primary tumor, nephrectomy 4 weeks later. Nephrectomy followed 15 Gy stereotactic body radiation by 4 weeks. After SBRT, blood was collected at 2 and 4 weeks, plus baseline. Clear cell pathology was present in this patient's renal cell carcinoma. The repertoire was sequenced with immunoSEQ multiplex PCR; TCRdb's copy has only in-frame clones and lacks some. The sample yields under 100,000 clones, roughly 80% seen once. This sequence was found in a man in his fifties with renal cell carcinoma. Source: blood, taken from a patient whose treatment included radiotherapy and nephrectomy.

The CDR3 loop is CASSFGRNTDTQYF. Written as DNA, the CDR3 is TGTGCCAGCAGTTTTGGCAGGAACACAGATACGCAGTATTTT. V gene TRBV27 combines with J gene TRBJ2-3; D is undetermined. This CDR3 comprises 14 residues. CDR1 and CDR2 from the germline V gene are MNHEY and SMNVEV (reference sequence). The V end was cut by 3 bases, the J end by 2 bases, with 9 bases between.